The clone carrying this T cell receptor beta chain was counted only a few times. This sample is drawn from a study of T cells after yellow fever vaccination. This CDR3 region has 13 residues. CDR1 and CDR2 (germline): SQVTM, ANQGSEA. Trimming cost V 4 bases and J 3 bases; bases outside gene matches: 2. TCRdb reprocessed the 5' RACE reads via MiXCR and lists one record per CDR3 protein. Of around 310,000 distinct CDR3 sequences in the sample, around 4% were seen once. The J gene is TRBJ1-4, the V gene TRBV29-1, with TRBD1 identical over 7 bases. The receptor comes from a man younger than 35 who received the YFV17D yellow fever vaccine. The sample was PBMCs, taken on the day of the yellow fever booster vaccination. As DNA, the CDR3 is TGCAGCGTTGCAGGGACAGCTAATGAAAAACTGTTTTTT. Amino acid sequence: CSVAGTANEKLFF.